This T cell receptor beta chain was observed in a study of CD8+ T cells in alopecia areata. Background on the study: At a dose of 5 to 10 mg twice daily, oral tofacitinib was given to treated patients. Study-level findings and limits: Under tofacitinib, numerous expanded lesional clonotypes remained detectable in scalp and blood. Patients shared TCRs less clearly than mice did, possibly owing to HLA.

Extracted RNA was reverse transcribed, and the resulting cDNA served as sequencing template. Profiled with immunoSEQ multiplex PCR; TCRdb holds only in-frame clones, not every one. The table lists 180,000 or so clones, less than 70% of them singletons. Treatment meaning: oral pan-JAK inhibitor, 5-10 mg twice daily. This CDR3 has 14 residues. Germline values: CDR1 GTSNPN, CDR2 SVGIG (reference sequence). Losses at the gene ends were 4 bases for V and 8 bases for J; bases not matched to a gene: 6. Comments on this clone: Its antigen is still unknown.

V and J are TRBV30 and TRBJ2-1; TRBD2 agrees at 12 bases. The source was CD8+ T cells sorted from blood, collected at week 24, from a patient treated with tofacitinib. This TCR derives from a human donor with alopecia areata. The CDR3 spells CAWNLAGGPHEQFF. For the CDR3, the DNA is TGTGCCTGGAACCTAGCGGGGGGGCCCCATGAGCAGTTCTTC.